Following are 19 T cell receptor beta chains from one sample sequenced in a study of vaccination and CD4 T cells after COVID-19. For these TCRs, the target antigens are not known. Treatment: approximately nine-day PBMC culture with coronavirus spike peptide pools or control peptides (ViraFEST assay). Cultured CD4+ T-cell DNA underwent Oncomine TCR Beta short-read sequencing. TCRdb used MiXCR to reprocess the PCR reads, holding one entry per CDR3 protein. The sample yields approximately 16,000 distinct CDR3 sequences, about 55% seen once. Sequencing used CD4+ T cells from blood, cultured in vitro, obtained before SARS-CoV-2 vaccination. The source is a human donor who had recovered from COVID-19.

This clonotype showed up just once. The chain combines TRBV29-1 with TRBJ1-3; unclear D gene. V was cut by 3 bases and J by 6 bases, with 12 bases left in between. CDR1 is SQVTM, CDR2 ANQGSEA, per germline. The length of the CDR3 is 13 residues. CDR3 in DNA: TGCAGCGTTGAGGCTACAAGTTTAAACACCATATATTTT. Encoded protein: CSVEATSLNTIYF.

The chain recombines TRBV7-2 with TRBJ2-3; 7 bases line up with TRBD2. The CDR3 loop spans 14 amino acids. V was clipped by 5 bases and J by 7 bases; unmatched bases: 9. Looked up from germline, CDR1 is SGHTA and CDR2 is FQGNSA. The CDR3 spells CASSPRGGGNTQYF. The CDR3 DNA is TGTGCCAGCAGCCCCCGAGGCGGGGGTAATACGCAGTATTTT.

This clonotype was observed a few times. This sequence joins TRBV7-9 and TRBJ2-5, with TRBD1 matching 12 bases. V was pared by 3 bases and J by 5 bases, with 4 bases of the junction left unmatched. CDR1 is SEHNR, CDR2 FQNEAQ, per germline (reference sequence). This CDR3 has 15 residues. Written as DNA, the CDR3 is TGTGCCAGCAGCTTGGGGACAGGGGGCAGGGAGACCCAGTACTTC. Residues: CASSLGTGGRETQYF.

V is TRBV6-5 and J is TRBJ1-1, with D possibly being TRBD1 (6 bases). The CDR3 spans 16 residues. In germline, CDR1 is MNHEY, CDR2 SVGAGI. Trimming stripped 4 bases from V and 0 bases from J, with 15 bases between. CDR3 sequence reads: CASSWDKAGMNTEAFF. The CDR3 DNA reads TGTGCCAGCAGTTGGGACAAAGCCGGCATGAACACTGAAGCTTTCTTT.

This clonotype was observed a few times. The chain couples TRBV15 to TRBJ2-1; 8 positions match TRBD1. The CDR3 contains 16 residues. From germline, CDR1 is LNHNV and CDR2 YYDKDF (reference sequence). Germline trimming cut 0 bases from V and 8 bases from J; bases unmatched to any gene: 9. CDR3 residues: CATSRDRQGSSDEQFF. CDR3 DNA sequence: TGTGCCACCAGCAGAGATAGACAGGGGAGCAGCGATGAGCAGTTCTTC.

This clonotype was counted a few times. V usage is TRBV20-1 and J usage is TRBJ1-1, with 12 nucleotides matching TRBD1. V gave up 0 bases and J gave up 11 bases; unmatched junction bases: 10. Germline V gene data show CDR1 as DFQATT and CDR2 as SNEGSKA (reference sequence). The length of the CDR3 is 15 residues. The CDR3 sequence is CSARDMGTGGVAAFF. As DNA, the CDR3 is TGCAGTGCTAGAGATATGGGGACAGGGGGCGTGGCGGCTTTCTTT.

Here the CDR3 DNA reads TGTGCCAGCAGCTTGGAAGAGACCCAGTACTTC. Its protein product is CASSLEETQYF. The chain couples TRBV5-4 to TRBJ2-5; no definite D call. V was shortened by 0 bases and J by 3 bases, with 0 bases between the two germline ends. Looked up from germline, CDR1 is SGHNT and CDR2 is YYREEE (reference sequence). This CDR3 has 11 residues.

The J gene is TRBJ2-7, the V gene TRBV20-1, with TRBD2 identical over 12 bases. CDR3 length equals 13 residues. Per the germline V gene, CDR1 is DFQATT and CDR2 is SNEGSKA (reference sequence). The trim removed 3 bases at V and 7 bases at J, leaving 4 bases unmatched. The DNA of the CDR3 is TGCAGTGCTAGGGGACTAGCGGGTGGTGAGCAGTACTTC. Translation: CSARGLAGGEQYF.

CDR3 sequence: CASSIGGPRAFF. The CDR3, as DNA: TGTGCCAGCAGCATCGGAGGACCTCGGGCTTTCTTT. The genes are TRBV7-9 and TRBJ1-1; no firm D call. V lost 5 bases and J 11 bases, leaving 15 bases between the germline ends. The germline V gene encodes CDR1 SEHNR and CDR2 FQNEAQ (reference sequence). The CDR3 consists of 12 residues.

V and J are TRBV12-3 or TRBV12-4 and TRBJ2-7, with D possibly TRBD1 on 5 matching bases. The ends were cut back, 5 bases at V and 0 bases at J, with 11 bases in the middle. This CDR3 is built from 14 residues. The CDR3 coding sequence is TGTGCCAGCAGTCTGACAGAGGTCTCCTACGAGCAGTACTTC. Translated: CASSLTEVSYEQYF.

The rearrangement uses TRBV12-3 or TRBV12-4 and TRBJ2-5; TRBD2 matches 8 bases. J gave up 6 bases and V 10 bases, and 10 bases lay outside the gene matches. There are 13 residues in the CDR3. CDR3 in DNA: TGTGCCATCCTCCGGGGGGGATCCAAGACCCAGTACTTC. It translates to CAILRGGSKTQYF.

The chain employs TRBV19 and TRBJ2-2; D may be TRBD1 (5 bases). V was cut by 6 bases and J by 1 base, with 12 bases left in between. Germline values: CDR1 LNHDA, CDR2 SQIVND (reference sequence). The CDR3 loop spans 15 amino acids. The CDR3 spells CASSREELNTGELFF. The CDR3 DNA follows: TGTGCCAGTAGCAGGGAAGAATTGAACACCGGGGAGCTGTTTTTT.

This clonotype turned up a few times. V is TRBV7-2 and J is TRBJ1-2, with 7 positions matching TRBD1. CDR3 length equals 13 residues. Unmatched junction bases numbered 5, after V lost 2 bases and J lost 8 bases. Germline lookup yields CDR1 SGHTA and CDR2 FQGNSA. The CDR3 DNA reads TGTGCCAGCAGCTTAAAGGGGGCGCTCGGCTACACCTTC. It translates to CASSLKGALGYTF. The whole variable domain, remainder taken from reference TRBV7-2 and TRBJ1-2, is GAGVSQSPSNKVTEKGKDVELRCDPISGHTALYWYRQSLGQGLEFLIYFQGNSAPDKSGLPSDRFSAERTGGSVSTLTIQRTQQEDSAVYLCASSLKGALGYTFGSGTRLTVV.

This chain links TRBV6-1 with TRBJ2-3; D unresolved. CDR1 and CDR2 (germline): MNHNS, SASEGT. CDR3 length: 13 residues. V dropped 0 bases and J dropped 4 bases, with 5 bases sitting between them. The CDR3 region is CASSEASADTQYF. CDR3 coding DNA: TGTGCCAGCAGTGAAGCGTCAGCAGATACGCAGTATTTT.

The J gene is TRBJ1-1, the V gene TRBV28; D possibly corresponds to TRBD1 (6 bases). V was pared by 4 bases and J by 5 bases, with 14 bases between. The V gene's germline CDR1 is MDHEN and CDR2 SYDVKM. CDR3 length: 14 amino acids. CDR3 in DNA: TGTGCCAGCAGTTGGCGTCGAGGGGGGACTGAAGCTTTCTTT. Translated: CASSWRRGGTEAFF. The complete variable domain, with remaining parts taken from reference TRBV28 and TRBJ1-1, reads DVKVTQSSRYLVKRTGEKVFLECVQDMDHENMFWYRQDPGLGLRLIYFSYDVKMKEKGDIPEGYSVSREKKERFSLILESASTNQTSMYLCASSWRRGGTEAFFGQGTRLTVV.

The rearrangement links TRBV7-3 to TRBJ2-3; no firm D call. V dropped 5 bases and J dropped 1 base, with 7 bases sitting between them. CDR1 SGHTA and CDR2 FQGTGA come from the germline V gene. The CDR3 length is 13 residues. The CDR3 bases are TGTGCCAGCAGCACGGTTGGCACAGATACGCAGTATTTT. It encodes CASSTVGTDTQYF.

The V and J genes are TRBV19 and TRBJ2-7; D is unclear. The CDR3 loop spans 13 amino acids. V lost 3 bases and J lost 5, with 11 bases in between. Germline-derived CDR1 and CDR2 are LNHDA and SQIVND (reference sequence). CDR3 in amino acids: CASSMGSWNEQYF. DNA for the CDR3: TGTGCCAGTAGTATGGGGTCTTGGAACGAGCAGTACTTC.

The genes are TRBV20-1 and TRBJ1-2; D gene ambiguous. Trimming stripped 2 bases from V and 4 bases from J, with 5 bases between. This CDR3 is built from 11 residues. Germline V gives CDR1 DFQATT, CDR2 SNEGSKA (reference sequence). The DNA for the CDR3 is TGCAGTGCTAGATCCTCCTATGGCTACACCTTC. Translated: CSARSSYGYTF.

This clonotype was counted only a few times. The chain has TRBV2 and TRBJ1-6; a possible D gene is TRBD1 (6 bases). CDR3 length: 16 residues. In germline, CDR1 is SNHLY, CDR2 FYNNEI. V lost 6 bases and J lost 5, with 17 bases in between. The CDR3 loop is CASRAIRGPDNSPLHF. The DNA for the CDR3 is TGTGCCAGCAGGGCCATCAGGGGCCCCGATAATTCACCCCTCCACTTT.